This TCR beta chain was identified in a study of cytomegalovirus exposure and HLA in healthy donors (dated by TCRdb to the late 2010s). Some background on the complete study: An earlier analysis of approximately 600 of the donors reported 250 to 300 Gb of sequence data and 117 million unique TCR beta sequences from roughly 180 million T cells. Because of strong linkage in the cohort, five DR-DQ haplotypes were treated as single units for association and clustering. A later genetic analysis took genome-wide SNP genotypes for about three fifths of the roughly 700 donors and used that subset as a discovery cohort. Typing coverage differed by locus: A, B, C, DRB1 and DQB1 were typed in about 629-630 donors, DQA1 in 522, DPA1 in 600 to 610, and DPB1 in approximately 450. A separate validation cohort of approximately 120 different subjects was used in addition to the 666-subject first cohort. The study aimed to test whether signatures of past pathogen exposure could be identified by cataloging public T cell receptors. All discovery cohort repertoires had been generated using a single sequencing platform. Across some 400 genotyped donors of the cohort, an average of approximately 240,000 unique TCR beta nucleotide sequences per donor were sequenced, and roughly 17% of those sequences were non-productive. An early release covering just under 650 HLA-typed donors comprised about 320 gigabases of sequencing data and around 86 million unique TCR sequences. HLA typing covered class I and class II loci at four-digit resolution. In a later analysis, previously published TCR beta repertoires from about 670 donors were re-analyzed and high-resolution HLA genotyping was added so that TCR occurrence patterns could be studied. Rather than drawing on any new phenotypic data, the later analysis identified candidate immune exposures from TCR beta sequences and the way those sequences occurred across donors. The study profiled the T cell repertoires of about 640 subjects by immunosequencing and related them to cytomegalovirus serostatus. Donor age, sex, ethnicity and CMV serostatus were collected together with the repertoire data. An earlier analysis of 587 of the donors used high-throughput TCR beta sequencing to judge whether each TCR beta V gene segment behaved as functional or pseudogenic. The study combined high-throughput TCR immunosequencing, statistical association of individual TCRs with disease status, and machine learning to predict cytomegalovirus infection status. Of the 398 genotyped donors, approximately 80% fell in the genetic ancestry cluster associated with self-reported Caucasian donors. General study outcomes and caveats: In a later analysis, most CMV-associated TCR beta chains were found to appear HLA-restricted, with HLA associations seemingly driven largely by CMV exposure. It was suggested by the authors that the approach could potentially be generalized to other disease states and immunological phenotypes. In a later analysis, HLA-associated TCR beta chains showed more clonal expansion and lower generation probabilities than non-associated chains that were equally common. In a later analysis, the rate of TCR association differed among HLA loci, with DRB1 alleles having the most associated TCRs and HLA-C alleles having the fewest. In the study, approximately 150 TCR beta chains were listed as associated with cytomegalovirus. In a later genetic analysis, fewer N-insertions in productive TCRs were reported among donors in an Asian-associated ancestry cluster than the 666-donor mean. The sequencing pipeline was judged likely to have produced a cluster of highly shared sequence variants as a technical artifact. In a later analysis, several top co-occurrence clusters were reported to appear linked to parvovirus B19, influenza, CMV and Epstein-Barr virus. Sequencing depth was assumed to be roughly uniform across donors in the presence/absence analyses, though that assumption may not hold. Across donors, most TCR sequences were observed very rarely, whereas some public TCRs were present in many individuals. The 87-base-pair reads could not distinguish some IMGT-functional V segments, including TRBV6-2 and TRBV6-3, so those segments were excluded. In an earlier analysis of 587 of the donors, most TCR beta V segments were observed in productive rearrangements about 87% or about 30% of the time, broadly matching IMGT annotations. A further reported finding was that TCR beta sequences accurately predicted the HLA-A and HLA-B alleles for most subjects in the first cohort. The earlier analysis of about 600 of the donors excluded 15 to 20 rarely observed V segments, including chromosome 9 orphons, because counts were too low. In a later genetic analysis, a missense DCLRE1C variant was associated with V-gene and J-gene trimming of TCR beta chains, and the association was replicated in an independent cohort. The cohort was sequenced for TCR beta chains only, and without alpha or paired-chain data the features that could be detected were limited. Linkage disequilibrium might explain the correlated functional status among segregating V segments, but an unknown experimental factor could not be excluded. Because HLA typing was unavailable for some donors at each locus, only the typed subset was used in association tests. At a false discovery rate of 0.05, a later analysis linked 15,000 to 20,000 TCR beta sequences to specific HLA alleles. When HLA alleles, especially DR and DQ, strongly co-occurred, TCR associations were difficult to assign to individual alleles. The only immune exposure information available for the cohort was CMV serostatus. A few of the identified cytomegalovirus-associated TCR beta chains were confirmed in vitro to be specific for cytomegalovirus antigens. The classifier was reported to diagnose cytomegalovirus status with high specificity and sensitivity in both the original and validation cohorts.

Turning to this clone: The antigen this receptor binds is unknown. Base quality data are lacking; no much larger clone is found one base away.

The CDR3 measures 18 amino acids from cysteine to phenylalanine. The kept DNA is CDR3 alone, 54 bases in frame from the first base. Trimmed from V: 5 bases; trimmed from J: 1 base; junction bases lacking a gene match: 10. CDR1 MNHEY and CDR2 SMNVEV are derived from the germline V gene (reference sequence). The cohort was made up of 500 to 850 healthy bone marrow donors. All cohort members were sampled while nominally healthy, although unrecorded immune exposures were likely present. The donor tested CMV seronegative and was one of the 352 seronegative cohort members. Every donor gave a peripheral blood sample, and the peripheral blood mononuclear cells from that sample were used for TCR beta sequencing. Genomic DNA extraction from the blood cell samples was performed with the Qiagen DNeasy Blood Extraction Kit. To prepare the library, the immunoSEQ multiplex PCR assay was applied. For the multiplex PCR, a mixture combining 60 forward primers for TCR Vbeta segments and 13 reverse primers for TCR Jbeta segments was used. Amplification of the CDR3 region of rearranged TCR beta genes was performed with a multiplex PCR assay on genomic DNA. On the Illumina HiSeq System, the amplified TCR beta libraries were sequenced as 87-base-pair reads. In the source study's methods: In a later analysis, approximately 74 million unique TCR beta chains were counted across the 650 to 750 repertoires, and roughly 11 million of these chains were shared by at least two donors. Raw reads were error-corrected and collapsed into unique sequences with a nearest-neighbor algorithm that merged closely related sequences to remove PCR and sequencing errors. Alignment of CDR3 sequences to IMGT reference sequences was used to assign V, D and J gene segments. For a sequence to be retained, a match of at least six nucleotides was required to both a V gene segment and a J gene segment. A rearrangement was called productive if the CDR3 had no stop codons and remained in frame with V and J, and every other rearrangement was called non-productive. Following IMGT convention, CDR3 was defined as the stretch from the second conserved V-encoded cysteine up to the conserved J-encoded phenylalanine. The earlier analysis of approximately 590 of the donors excluded any sequence lacking an unambiguous match to a single V gene segment. An earlier analysis of 500 to 700 of the donors classified V segments as functional when productive rearrangements were above 56.7% and as segregating when the standard deviation between donors was above 5%. A statistical classification framework was built for diagnosing cytomegalovirus status from the catalog of TCR beta chain sequences. In a later analysis, TCR nucleotide sequences were compared against IMGT/GENE-DB human TR gene sequences so that V and J genes could be assigned. In a later analysis, CDR3 sequences and most-parsimonious VDJ recombination scenarios were assigned using the TCRdist pipeline. In a later analysis, each TCR beta chain was defined by its CDR3 amino acid sequence together with its V-gene family, and reads lacking a unique V-gene family were excluded. As a way to deal with suspected cross-contamination and a sequencing artifact, a later analysis dropped 450 to 700 nucleotide sequences that were highly shared and had low generation probability. For each public chain, a later analysis derived a clonal expansion index from normalized ranks of inferred template counts within each repertoire. In a later analysis, generation probabilities were computed with a VDJ recombination model fitted to out-of-frame rearrangements, and the resulting probabilities were checked against IGoR. In a later analysis, hypergeometric tests were used to score TCR-TCR, TCR-HLA and TCR-CMV co-occurrence, with a repertoire-size bias correction applied to TCR pairs. In a later analysis, false discovery rates were estimated by permuting HLA or CMV assignments 20 times. In a later analysis, co-occurring TCRs were grouped using DBSCAN, and TCRdist sequence similarity was added for clustering within HLA-allele-positive subsets. Co-occurrence clustering excluded repertoires with fewer than 30,000 or more than 120,000 public chains, plus five with anomalous nucleotide sharing. Sourced from immuneACCESS, this table was stored by TCRdb with only in-frame sequences that have V and J called. A share of the clones is absent; for the studies checked, an unresolved V gene accounts for under half, and the remainder has no known explanation. V, J and clone size were drawn from that table, and D and trimming were deduced from the DNA. The sample table records about 120,000 clones; roughly 80% of these occur just once. Of the sample, approximately 1.3% is held by the ten largest clones.

The rearranged segments are TRBV27 and TRBJ2-6; TRBD1 aligns with 8 central bases. This receptor was identified in a female donor in good health and CMV-seronegative. What was sequenced was PBMCs. The nucleotides are TGTGCCAGCAGTCCCCGACAGGGGCTCGTTTCTGGGGCCAACGTCCTGACTTTC. This translates into CASSPRQGLVSGANVLTF.